Listed below are T cell receptor beta chains from one sample, sequenced in a study of CD8 T cells in ankylosing spondylitis. MiXCR, applied by TCRdb to the 5' RACE reads, yields one record per CDR3 protein. The sample shows some 140,000 distinct CDR3 sequences, over 9.5% of them seen only once. Sequencing used blood, either unsorted or a sorted T cell fraction (not recorded which). These receptors originate from a female donor with ankylosing spondylitis or in good health (not recorded which). Both conserved end residues are part of each CDR3. D genes are given only for firm matches. A clone size is listed for some rows: how often the clone was seen (once, few, many), or a class if it is expanded.

.	TRBV2	TRBJ2-1	.	TGTGCCAGCAGTGTAGGTCCGGGGTATGAGCAGTTCTTC	CASSVGPGYEQFF
many	TRBV9	TRBJ2-2	TRBD2	TGTGCCAGCAGCGTAGCAGGACTAGTAGCCGGGGAGCTGTTTTTT	CASSVAGLVAGELFF
many	TRBV12-3/TRBV12-4	TRBJ2-2	.	TGTGCCAGCAGGACTAACACGAACACCGGGGAGCTGTTTTTT	CASRTNTNTGELFF
many	TRBV5-1	TRBJ2-2	.	TGCGCCAGCAGCTTAACAGCGAACACCGGGGAGCTGTTTTTT	CASSLTANTGELFF
.	TRBV5-1	TRBJ2-1	.	TGCGCCAGCAGGTCAGGGGCGGGAGAGCTAGGCAATGAGCAGTTCTTC	CASRSGAGELGNEQFF
.	TRBV28	TRBJ2-6	.	TGTGCCAGCAGTCCTGACAGGTTCCTCTCTGGGGCCAACGTCCTGACTTTC	CASSPDRFLSGANVLTF
many	TRBV5-1	TRBJ2-1	TRBD2	TGCGCCAGCAGTTCCTCTATGGCGGGGGGGGAAGGGGAGCAGTTCTTC	CASSSSMAGGEGEQFF
few	TRBV7-9	TRBJ2-2	TRBD2	TGTGCCAGCAGCGCCTTGGGACTAGCTCTGAACACCGGGGAGCTGTTTTTT	CASSALGLALNTGELFF
many	TRBV10-2	TRBJ1-3	.	TGCGCCAGCCTCGGGACGGGGGCCTCTGGAAACACCATATATTTT	CASLGTGASGNTIYF
many	TRBV9	TRBJ1-3	.	TGTGCCAGCAGCGTAGCCCGGGGCTCTGGAAACACCATATATTTT	CASSVARGSGNTIYF
many	TRBV5-1	TRBJ2-3	.	TGCGCCAGCAGCTCCTCGAGCCCGAGCACAGATACGCAGTATTTT	CASSSSSPSTDTQYF
many	TRBV7-8	TRBJ1-3	.	TGTGCCAGCAGCTTAAACTCTGGAAACACCATATATTTT	CASSLNSGNTIYF
.	TRBV2	TRBJ1-2	TRBD1	TGTGCCAGCAGGCGCCTCCGGGACAGGGACTATGGCTACACCTTC	CASRRLRDRDYGYTF
.	TRBV24-1	TRBJ1-2	.	TGTGCCACCAGTGATTACACAGTCTATGGCTACCCCTTC	CATSDYTVYGYPF
few	TRBV28	TRBJ2-6	.	TGTGCCAGCAGTCCGGGGGCTACTTTAGGTTCCGTCCTGACTTTC	CASSPGATLGSVLTF
many	TRBV14	TRBJ2-5	TRBD2	TGTGCCAGCAGCCTAAATCGCGGGAGACCACAAGAGACCCAGTACTTC	CASSLNRGRPQETQYF
once	TRBV5-1	TRBJ1-2	.	TGCGCCAGCAGCCGGAACGAGGAGGGGAACTATGGCTACACCTTC	CASSRNEEGNYGYTF
few	TRBV28	TRBJ2-4	.	TGTGCCAGCAGTGCCGACAGAAACATTCAGTACTTC	CASSADRNIQYF
many	TRBV12-3/TRBV12-4	TRBJ1-5	TRBD1	TGTGCCAGCAGCTCTACCGGGACAGGCAATCAGCCCCAGCATTTT	CASSSTGTGNQPQHF
many	TRBV15	TRBJ1-2	.	TGTGCCACCAGCTACTCCCTCGGGTCCCCGGGGCATGGCTACACCTTC	CATSYSLGSPGHGYTF
many	TRBV12-3/TRBV12-4	TRBJ2-1	.	TGTGCCAGCACCCGAGCGTATGAGCAGTTCTTC	CASTRAYEQFF
many	TRBV12-3/TRBV12-4	TRBJ1-3	TRBD1	TGTGCCAGCACCGAAGAGGGGACAGTCCGCTTT	CASTEEGTVRF
many	TRBV29-1	TRBJ2-5	.	TGCAGCGTTGCGTCCCTGGCGGGGGCCCAAGAGACCCAGTACTTC	CSVASLAGAQETQYF
few	TRBV29-1	TRBJ2-1	.	TGCAGCGACTGTGAGCGGCCCCGGAATGAGCAGTTCTTC	CSDCERPRNEQFF
many	TRBV5-1	TRBJ2-3	.	TGCGCCAGCAGCTTGGTTGATGCGTTTATGGGTACGCAGTATTTT	CASSLVDAFMGTQYF
.	TRBV20-1	TRBJ2-7	TRBD2	TGCAGTGCTAGGCGACCGGGACTAGATAGCGAGCAGTACTTC	CSARRPGLDSEQYF
many	TRBV25-1	TRBJ2-2	TRBD1	TGTGCCAGCAGTACAGGGACAGGGTATATCGGGGAGCTGTTTTTT	CASSTGTGYIGELFF
many	TRBV10-3	TRBJ1-5	.	TGTGCCATCAGTGAGTCCCGGCAGCCCCAGCATTTT	CAISESRQPQHF
.	TRBV9	TRBJ2-1	TRBD1	TGTGCCAGTGGACAGGGGGCAGAGAATGAGCAGTTCTTC	CASGQGAENEQFF
many	TRBV7-8	TRBJ1-5	.	TGTGCCAGCAGCTTGGGGGGCGAATATAGCAATCAGCCCCAGCATTTT	CASSLGGEYSNQPQHF
.	TRBV19	TRBJ1-6	.	TGTGCCAGTAGTATTGGCCCAGGTGGCGGCTCACCCCTCCACTTT	CASSIGPGGGSPLHF
many	TRBV5-1	TRBJ2-5	TRBD1	TGCGCCAGCAGCCACAAACCTACAGGGGCCGGGGAGACCCAGTACTTC	CASSHKPTGAGETQYF
many	TRBV9	TRBJ2-1	.	TGTGCCAGCAGCCCCCCATTGGCCAGTGAGCAGTTCTTC	CASSPPLASEQFF
many	TRBV7-9	TRBJ2-3	.	TGTGCCCACACAGCAGATACGCAGTATTTT	CAHTADTQYF
many	TRBV7-2	TRBJ2-3	TRBD2	TGTGCCAGCAGCTTAGGCCCTAGCGGGAGCGCAGATACGCAGTATTTT	CASSLGPSGSADTQYF
many	TRBV3-1	TRBJ2-7	.	TGTGCCAGCAGCCGACGGACTGAAAACGACGAGCAGTACTTC	CASSRRTENDEQYF
many	TRBV29-1	TRBJ2-7	.	TGCAGCGTTGAGACAGGGAGGATGGGGGAGCAGTACTTC	CSVETGRMGEQYF
many	TRBV29-1	TRBJ1-1	.	TGCAGCGTTGAGGATGCCACTGAAGCTTTCTTT	CSVEDATEAFF
few	TRBV18	TRBJ1-1	.	TGTGCCAGCTCACCACCGATGAGGAACACTGAAGCTTTCTTT	CASSPPMRNTEAFF